This T cell receptor (beta chain) emerged from a study of cytomegalovirus exposure and HLA in healthy donors. Study-level background: About 80 million unique TCRs from HLA-typed donors were held in an early data release.

A word on this clone: What it binds is unknown. The junction departs from the called germline gene at one end, perhaps through a read error.

This CDR3 has 15 residues. The study, taken as a whole, reports: The study put under 200 TCR beta chains on its list as cytomegalovirus-associated.

Primers: 60 Vbeta forward and 13 Jbeta reverse. TCRdb's copy holds only in-frame clones and misses some; the assay was immunoSEQ multiplex PCR. Counted here are about 150,000 clones, nearly 90% occurring once; the ten biggest clones make up 0.45% to 0.6%. This clonotype was obtained from a woman aged 35 to 49 in good health and CMV-seronegative. The specimen was PBMCs. This chain uses TRBV5-3 with TRBJ2-7; TRBD1 matches at 8 bases. TRBV5-3 is identified as an open reading frame with a role that is uncertain. The CDR3 loop reads CAGSNAGQGNYEQYF. The CDR3 coding sequence is TGTGCCGGAAGCAACGCCGGACAGGGTAACTACGAGCAGTACTTC.